The present T cell receptor (beta chain) was sequenced within a study of shared clonotypes between healthy human individuals. The data were produced by immunoSEQ multiplex PCR, yet TCRdb's version contains in-frame clones alone and is incomplete. Here the sample spans around 510,000 clones, roughly four fifths being singletons. The V gene's germline CDR1 is MNHNS and CDR2 SASEGT. The V gene lost 1 base and the J gene lost 5 bases, with 9 bases spanning the gap. The CDR3 totals 13 residues. This chain uses TRBV6-1 with TRBJ2-7; D is uncertain. Material: PBMCs. The sequence derives from a woman between 40 and 55 years old in good health. Some clones in this sample may be carry-over from other donors' samples. The chain's CDR3 is CASSEVYTDEQYF. The CDR3 coding sequence is TGTGCCAGCAGTGAAGTCTATACCGACGAGCAGTACTTC.